This TCR beta chain was found in a study of blood T cell repertoires in COVID-19. In the study overall: COVID-19 samples, acute and convalescent, were from the United States, Italy and Spain. The analysed material was cDNA or gDNA that came from T cells, B-cell-depleted T cells, or PBMCs.

Here immunoSEQ multiplex PCR was the method, and the copy in TCRdb shows in-frame clones only, minus some. The table has more than 65,000 clones, more than 75% seen once. There are 14 residues in the CDR3. Between the trimmed V and J ends, which lost 2 bases and 3 bases, there was a span of 8 bases. CDR1 is MNHEY and CDR2 is SVGEGT in the germline V gene. The receptor comes from a human donor in a cohort sampled during active COVID-19. The chain has TRBV6-2 or TRBV6-3 and TRBJ1-5; maybe TRBD1 (5 bases). The specimen sequenced was peripheral blood. DNA of the CDR3: TGTGCCAGCAGTTACAGGGGAAACAATCAGCCCCAGCATTTT. This gives the protein CASSYRGNNQPQHF.